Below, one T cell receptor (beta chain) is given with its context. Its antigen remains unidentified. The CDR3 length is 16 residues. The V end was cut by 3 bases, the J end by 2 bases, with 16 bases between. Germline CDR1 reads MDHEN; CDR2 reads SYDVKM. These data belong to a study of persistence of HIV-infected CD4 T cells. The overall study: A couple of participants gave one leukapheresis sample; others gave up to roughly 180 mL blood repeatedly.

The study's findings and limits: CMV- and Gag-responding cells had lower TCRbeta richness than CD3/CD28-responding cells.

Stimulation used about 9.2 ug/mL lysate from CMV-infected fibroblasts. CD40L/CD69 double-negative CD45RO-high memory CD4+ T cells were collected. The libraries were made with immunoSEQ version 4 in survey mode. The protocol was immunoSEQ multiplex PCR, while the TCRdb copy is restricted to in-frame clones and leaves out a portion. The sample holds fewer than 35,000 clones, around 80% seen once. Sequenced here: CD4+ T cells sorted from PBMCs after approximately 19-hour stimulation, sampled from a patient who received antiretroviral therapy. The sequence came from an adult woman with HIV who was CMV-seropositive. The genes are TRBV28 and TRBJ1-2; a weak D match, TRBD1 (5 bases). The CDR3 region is CASSLLAQGPNYGYTF. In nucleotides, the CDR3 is TGTGCCAGCAGTTTGTTAGCTCAGGGCCCGAACTATGGCTACACCTTC.